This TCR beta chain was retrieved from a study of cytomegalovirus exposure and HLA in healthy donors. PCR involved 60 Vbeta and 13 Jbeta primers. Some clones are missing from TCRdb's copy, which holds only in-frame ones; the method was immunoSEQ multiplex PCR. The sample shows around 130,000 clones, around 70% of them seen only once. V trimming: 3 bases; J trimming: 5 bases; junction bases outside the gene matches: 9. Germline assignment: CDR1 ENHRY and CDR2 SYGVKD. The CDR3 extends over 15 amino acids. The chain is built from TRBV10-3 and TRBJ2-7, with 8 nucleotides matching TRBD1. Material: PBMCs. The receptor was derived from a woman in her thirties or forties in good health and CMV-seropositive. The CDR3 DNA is TGTGCCATCAGTGATTTAGACAGGGGCGGCCACGAGCAGTACTTC. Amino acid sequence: CAISDLDRGGHEQYF.